The clone carrying this T cell receptor beta chain has a count of ten or more. What it binds is unknown. These data belong to a study of T-cell reconstitution after alpha-beta-depleted transplantation in children. Study-wide results and limits: Newly produced T cells mostly accounted for T-cell counts and diversity one year post-transplant. Several hundred expanded graft clones reportedly were the source of alpha-beta T cells about two months after transplant. At day 60, the high TCRbeta diversity found in some patients originated from recipient T cells and thymic progenitors that had survived.

The germline gives CDR1 SGHRS, CDR2 YFSETQ. This CDR3 is built from 15 residues. With 4 bases removed from V and 4 bases from J, the gap between germline ends came to 16 bases. Unique molecular identifiers tagged the TCRbeta library. TCRdb ran MiXCR on the PCR reads and lists one entry per CDR3 protein. This table holds some 190,000 distinct CDR3 sequences, over 8.5% found once. The material was PBMCs, obtained before TCRalphabeta/CD19-depleted stem cell transplant. This rearrangement joins TRBV5-1 to TRBJ2-3, with D possibly matching TRBD2 (6 bases). The origin of this receptor is a boy aged 2 to 10 with acute myeloid leukemia, due to receive a stem cell transplant. The CDR3 protein is CASSPGTQHPDTQYF. DNA of the CDR3: TGCGCCAGCAGCCCCGGGACTCAACACCCAGATACGCAGTATTTT. Looking up the rest from reference TRBV5-1 and TRBJ2-3 gives the full variable domain: KAGVTQTPRYLIKTRGQQVTLSCSPISGHRSVSWYQQTPGQGLQFLFEYFSETQRNKGNFPGRFSGRQFSNSRSEMNVSTLELGDSALYLCASSPGTQHPDTQYFGPGTRLTVL.